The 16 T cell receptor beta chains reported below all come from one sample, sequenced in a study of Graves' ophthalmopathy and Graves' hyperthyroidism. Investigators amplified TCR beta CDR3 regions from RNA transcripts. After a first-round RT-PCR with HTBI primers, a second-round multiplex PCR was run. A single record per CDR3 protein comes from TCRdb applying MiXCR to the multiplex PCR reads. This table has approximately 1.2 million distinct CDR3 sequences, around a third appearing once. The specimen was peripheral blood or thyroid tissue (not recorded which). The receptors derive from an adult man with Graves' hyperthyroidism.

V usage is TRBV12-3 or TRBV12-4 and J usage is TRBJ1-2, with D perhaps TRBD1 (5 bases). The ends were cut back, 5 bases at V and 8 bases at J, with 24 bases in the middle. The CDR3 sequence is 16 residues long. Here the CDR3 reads CASSQVSGQTRRGYTF. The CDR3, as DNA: TGTGCCAGCAGTCAGGTCTCTGGACAAACCCGGCGGGGCTACACCTTC.

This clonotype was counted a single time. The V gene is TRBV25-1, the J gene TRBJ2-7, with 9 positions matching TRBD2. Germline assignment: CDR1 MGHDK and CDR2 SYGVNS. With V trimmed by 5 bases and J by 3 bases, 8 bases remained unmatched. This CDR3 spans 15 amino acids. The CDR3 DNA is TGTGCCAGCAGTTACCAGCGGGAGGCTAACTACGAGCAGTACTTC. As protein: CASSYQREANYEQYF.

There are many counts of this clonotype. CDR3 residues: CASSLEVRAVRETQYF. In DNA form, the CDR3 reads TGTGCCAGCAGCTTGGAAGTTAGGGCCGTCAGGGAGACCCAGTACTTC. V is TRBV5-6 and J is TRBJ2-5; D uncertain. Germline V gene data show CDR1 as SGHDT and CDR2 as YYEEEE. Trimming shortened V by 0 bases and J by 5 bases, and 17 bases separated the two germline ends. CDR3 length equals 16 residues.

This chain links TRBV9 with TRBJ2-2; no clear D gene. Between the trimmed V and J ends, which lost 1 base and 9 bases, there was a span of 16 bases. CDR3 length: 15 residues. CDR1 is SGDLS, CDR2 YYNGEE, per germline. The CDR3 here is CASSVRGMILRELFF. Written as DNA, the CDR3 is TGTGCCAGCAGCGTACGTGGGATGATTCTACGGGAGCTGTTTTTT.

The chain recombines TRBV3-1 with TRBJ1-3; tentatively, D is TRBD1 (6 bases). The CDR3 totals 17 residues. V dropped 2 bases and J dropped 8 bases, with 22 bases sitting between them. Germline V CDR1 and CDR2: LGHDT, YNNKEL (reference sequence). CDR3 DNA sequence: TGTGCCAGCAGCCAACCCGGGACACCGCCCCATGGCTACACCATATATTTT. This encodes CASSQPGTPPHGYTIYF.

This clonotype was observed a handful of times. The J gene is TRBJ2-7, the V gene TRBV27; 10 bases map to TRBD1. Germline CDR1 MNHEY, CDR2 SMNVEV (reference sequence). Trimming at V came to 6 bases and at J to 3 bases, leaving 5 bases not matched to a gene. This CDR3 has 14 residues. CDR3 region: CASRDRGGGYEQYF. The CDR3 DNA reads TGTGCCAGCAGGGACAGGGGGGGGGGCTACGAGCAGTACTTC.

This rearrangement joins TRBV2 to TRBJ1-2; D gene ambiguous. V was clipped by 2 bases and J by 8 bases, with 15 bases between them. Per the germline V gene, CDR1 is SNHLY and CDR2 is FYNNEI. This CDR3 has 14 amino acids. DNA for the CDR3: TGTGCCAGCAGTGAACTGGCAGTGACTTCGGGCTACACCTTC. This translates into CASSELAVTSGYTF. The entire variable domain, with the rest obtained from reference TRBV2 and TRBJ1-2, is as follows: EPEVTQTPSHQVTQMGQEVILRCVPISNHLYFYWYRQILGQKVEFLVSFYNNEISEKSEIFDDQFSVERPDGSNFTLKIRSTKLEDSAMYFCASSELAVTSGYTFGSGTRLTVV.

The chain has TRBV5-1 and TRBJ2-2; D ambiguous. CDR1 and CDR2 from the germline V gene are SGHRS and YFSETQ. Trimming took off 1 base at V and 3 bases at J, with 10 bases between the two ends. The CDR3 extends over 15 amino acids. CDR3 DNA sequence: TGCGCCAGCAGCTTGAACACGCAAGACACCGGGGAGCTGTTTTTT. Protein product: CASSLNTQDTGELFF. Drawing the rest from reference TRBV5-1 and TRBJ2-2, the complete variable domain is KAGVTQTPRYLIKTRGQQVTLSCSPISGHRSVSWYQQTPGQGLQFLFEYFSETQRNKGNFPGRFSGRQFSNSRSEMNVSTLELGDSALYLCASSLNTQDTGELFFGEGSRLTVL.

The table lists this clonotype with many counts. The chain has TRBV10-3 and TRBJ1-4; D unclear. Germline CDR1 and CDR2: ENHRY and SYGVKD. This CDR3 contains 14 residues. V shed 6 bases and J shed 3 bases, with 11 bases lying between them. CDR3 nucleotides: TGTGCCATCAGAGAGACCGGGTCTAATGAAAAACTGTTTTTT. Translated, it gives CAIRETGSNEKLFF.

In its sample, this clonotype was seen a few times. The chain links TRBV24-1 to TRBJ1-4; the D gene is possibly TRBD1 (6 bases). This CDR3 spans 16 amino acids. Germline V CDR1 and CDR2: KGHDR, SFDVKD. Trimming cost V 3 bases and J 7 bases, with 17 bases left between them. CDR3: CATSDPSNGRGEKLFF. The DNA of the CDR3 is TGTGCCACCAGTGATCCTTCTAACGGCAGGGGTGAAAAACTGTTTTTT.

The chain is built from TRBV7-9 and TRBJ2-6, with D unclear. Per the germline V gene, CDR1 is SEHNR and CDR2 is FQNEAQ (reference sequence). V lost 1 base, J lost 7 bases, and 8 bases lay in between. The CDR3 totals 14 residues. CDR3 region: CASSLGSAANVLTF. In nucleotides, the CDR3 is TGTGCCAGCAGCTTAGGGTCGGCAGCCAACGTCCTGACTTTC.

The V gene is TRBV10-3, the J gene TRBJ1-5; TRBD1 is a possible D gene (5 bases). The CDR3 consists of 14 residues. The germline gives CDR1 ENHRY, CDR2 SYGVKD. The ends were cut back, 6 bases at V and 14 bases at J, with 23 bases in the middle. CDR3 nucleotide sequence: TGTGCCATCAGCACCGGGACTAGCGGGCATGCTGAGCATTTT. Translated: CAISTGTSGHAEHF.

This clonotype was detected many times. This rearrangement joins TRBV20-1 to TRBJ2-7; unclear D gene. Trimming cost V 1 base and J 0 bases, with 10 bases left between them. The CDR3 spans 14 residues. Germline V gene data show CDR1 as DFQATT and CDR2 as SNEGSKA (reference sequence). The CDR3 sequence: CSARGTESSYEQYF. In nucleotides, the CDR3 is TGCAGTGCTAGAGGGACGGAGAGCTCCTACGAGCAGTACTTC.

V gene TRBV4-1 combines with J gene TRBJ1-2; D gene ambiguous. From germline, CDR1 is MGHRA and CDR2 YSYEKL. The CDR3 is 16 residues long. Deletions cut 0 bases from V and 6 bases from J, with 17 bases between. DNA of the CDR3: TGCGCCAGCAGCCAAGATCCGAGGGTTCCTAGCGATGGCTACACCTTC. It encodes CASSQDPRVPSDGYTF.

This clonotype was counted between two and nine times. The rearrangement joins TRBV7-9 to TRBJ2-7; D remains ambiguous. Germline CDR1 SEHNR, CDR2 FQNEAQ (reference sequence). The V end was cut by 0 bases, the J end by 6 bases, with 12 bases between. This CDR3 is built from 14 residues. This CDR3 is CASSLAGTRREQYF. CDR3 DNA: TGTGCCAGCAGCTTAGCAGGAACCCGGCGCGAGCAGTACTTC.

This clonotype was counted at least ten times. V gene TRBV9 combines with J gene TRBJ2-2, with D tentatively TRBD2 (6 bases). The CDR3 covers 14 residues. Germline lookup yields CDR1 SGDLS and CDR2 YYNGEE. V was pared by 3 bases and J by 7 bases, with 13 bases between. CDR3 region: CASSGGGDGGELFF. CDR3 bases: TGTGCCAGCAGCGGTGGCGGGGACGGCGGGGAGCTGTTTTTT.